Sequencing of this TCR beta chain was carried out in a study of T-cell reconstitution after alpha-beta-depleted transplantation in children (dated by TCRdb to between 2015 and 2016). Concerning the study at large: The study quantitatively tracked T-cell immune reconstitution after TCRalphabeta/CD19-depleted allogeneic hematopoietic cell transplantation in children using TCR repertoire profiling. On the study overall, not on this receptor specifically: Over the following months the frequencies of hyperexpanded clones went down, and after one year T-cell counts and TCRbeta diversity were mostly credited to newly produced T cells. About two months after transplant, the apparently early recovery of alphabetaT-cell counts reportedly depended on just several hundred clones that had expanded rapidly and came from non-depleted graft cells. In some patients, high TCRbeta diversity at day 60 was attributed to recipient T cells and intrathymic progenitors that had survived conditioning.

The V and J ends are trimmed by 5 bases and 5 bases, leaving 6 bases between them. The germline V gene specifies KGHDR as CDR1 and SFDVKD as CDR2. The CDR3 goes from the cysteine to the phenylalanine over 11 residues. Just CDR3 DNA is preserved here, 33 bases in frame from base 1. This clonotype occurred a few times. The specificity of this receptor is unknown. Base qualities are not recorded, but no much larger clone differs from it by a single base. Receptor amplification or capture employed PCR. The sample was run on an Illumina HiSeq 2500. TCR library preparation used molecular barcoding, with unique molecular identifiers applied to normalize quantification of the TCRbeta repertoire. In TCRdb, the public reads were trimmed at Q25 with fastp and aligned with MiXCR, with productive beta chains retained. Each CDR3 protein appears once, grouped with its most common genes and DNA. The sample includes 85,000 to 120,000 distinct CDR3 sequences, with 6% to 9% observed a single time. The ten largest make up roughly 15% of the sample.

The treatment or condition label here, explained by the study, means: allogeneic hematopoietic cell transplantation with graft depleted of TCRalphabeta T cells and CD19 B cells. The children who served as transplant recipients had been given grafts of TCRalphabeta/CD19-depleted allogeneic hematopoietic cells. The chain uses TRBV24-1 and TRBJ2-7, with the D gene uncertain. Sequenced here: PBMCs, sampled before TCRalphabeta/CD19-depleted stem cell transplant. This TCR derives from a boy between 2 and 15 years old with acute lymphoblastic leukemia, due to receive a stem cell transplant. The CDR3 here reads CATSGGHEQYF. The DNA is TGTGCCACCAGTGGGGGTCACGAGCAGTACTTC.